The clone carrying this T cell receptor beta chain turned up a few times. Its antigen is undetermined. TCRdb recomputed calls from the reads with MiXCR, one row per CDR3 protein. The sample has about 830,000 distinct CDR3 sequences; about 30% are singletons. This specimen comes from a study of T cell repertoires in cytomegalovirus infection. V shed 5 bases, J shed 4 bases, and the junction held 6 bases outside the gene matches. This CDR3 contains 16 residues. CDR1 and CDR2 from the germline V gene are MNHNS and SASEGT. This chain joins TRBV6-1 and TRBJ1-6; 9 positions match TRBD1. This clonotype was obtained from a human donor in good health (CMV status not recorded). Some clones in this sample may be carry-over from other donors' samples. The sample in question was cultured CD8+ T cells from PBMCs, obtained from culture after CMV antigen stimulation. CDR3 sequence (DNA): TGTGCCAGCAGTTTACAGGGGGCGCCGTATAATTCACCCCTCCACTTT. This sequence encodes CASSLQGAPYNSPLHF.